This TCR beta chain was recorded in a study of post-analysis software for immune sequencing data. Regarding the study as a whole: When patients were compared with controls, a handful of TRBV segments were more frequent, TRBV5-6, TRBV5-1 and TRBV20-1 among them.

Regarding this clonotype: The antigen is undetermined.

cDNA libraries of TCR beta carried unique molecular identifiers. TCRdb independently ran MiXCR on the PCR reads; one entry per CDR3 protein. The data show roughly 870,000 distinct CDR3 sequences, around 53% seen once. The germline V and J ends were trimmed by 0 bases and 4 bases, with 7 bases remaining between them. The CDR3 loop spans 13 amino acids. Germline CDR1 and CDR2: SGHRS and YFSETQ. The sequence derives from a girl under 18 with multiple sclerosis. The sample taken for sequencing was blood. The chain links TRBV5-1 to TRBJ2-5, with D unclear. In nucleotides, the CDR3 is TGCGCCAGCAGCTTGGGAGTCTCAGAGACCCAGTACTTC. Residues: CASSLGVSETQYF.